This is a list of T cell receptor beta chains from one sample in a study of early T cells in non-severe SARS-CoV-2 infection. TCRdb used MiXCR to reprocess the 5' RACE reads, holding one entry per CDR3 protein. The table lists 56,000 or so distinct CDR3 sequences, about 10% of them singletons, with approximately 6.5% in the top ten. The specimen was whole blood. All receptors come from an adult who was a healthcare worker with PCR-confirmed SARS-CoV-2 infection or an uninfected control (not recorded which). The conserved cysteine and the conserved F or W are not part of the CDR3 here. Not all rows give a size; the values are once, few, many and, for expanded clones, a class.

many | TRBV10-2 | ASSANRNQPQH
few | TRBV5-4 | ASSPGQGSDQPQH
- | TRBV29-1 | SVVPRSINNEQF
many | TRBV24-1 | ATSEGNQPQH
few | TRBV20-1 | SARGQQNSYEQY
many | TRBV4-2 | ASSPSTGYSNQPQH
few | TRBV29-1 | SVRDRVSYEQY
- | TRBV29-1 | SAQRDYNEQF
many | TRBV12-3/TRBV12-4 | ASSEGNYNEQF
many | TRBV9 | ASRTGNTGELF
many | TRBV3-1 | ASSQLGTSADTQY
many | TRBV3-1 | ASSHRDYSYNEQF
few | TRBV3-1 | ASSQAGLAREQF
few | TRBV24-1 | ATSDPTEAQETQY
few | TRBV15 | ATSRGSATEAF
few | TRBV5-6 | ASSLVGTGFSYEQY
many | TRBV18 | ASSPMRNTEAF
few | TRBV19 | ASSIPRGRAKNIQY
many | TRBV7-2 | ASSSPDRGSYGYT
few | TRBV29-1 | SVERAAAEAF
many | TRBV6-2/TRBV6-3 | ASSLQGAITGELF
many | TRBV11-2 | ASSLEGDEQF
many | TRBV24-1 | ASAQGYSAYNEQF
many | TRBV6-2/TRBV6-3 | ASSRRDTGVNQPQH
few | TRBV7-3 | ASSPNPRLANGEQF
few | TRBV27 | VSSLLDSPYTDTQY
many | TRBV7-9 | ALLLNYGYT
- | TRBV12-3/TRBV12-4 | ASSFGVRGPAF
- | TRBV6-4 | ASSLDRGETQY
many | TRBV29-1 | SVAVSGNTIY
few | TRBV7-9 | ASSIQGAGEQY
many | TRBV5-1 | ASSLSWNSPLH
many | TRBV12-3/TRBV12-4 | ATKTGGTEAF
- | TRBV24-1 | ATSEGGRDEQY
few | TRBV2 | ASSEPVGDSMNTEAF
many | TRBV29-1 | SVASGTGALGNTIY
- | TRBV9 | ASSAYRDTGRSPLH
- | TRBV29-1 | SVQGARAF
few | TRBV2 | ASGTSGRSY
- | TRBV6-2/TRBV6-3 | ASSPRGRGANVLT
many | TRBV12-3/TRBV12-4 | ASSLRGGRGLRQPQH
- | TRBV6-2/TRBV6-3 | ASSYSRLQLRTGELF
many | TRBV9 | ASSVSPGQPQH
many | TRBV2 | ASSEALGDNYGYT
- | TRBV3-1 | ASSQDRFQPQH
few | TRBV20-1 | SAQLTGYSFYT
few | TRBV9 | ASSVDSSGRDTQY
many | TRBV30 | AHTSGNSYEQY
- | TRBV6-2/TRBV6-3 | ASRTGDGYT
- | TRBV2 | ASSEALRGPYGYT
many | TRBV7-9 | ASSLGATGTGREKLF
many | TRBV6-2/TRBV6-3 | ASSQGAGNQPQH
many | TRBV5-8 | ASSFFDRRRDQH
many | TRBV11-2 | ASSLSGGNNQPQH
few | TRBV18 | ASTRDALSYNEQF
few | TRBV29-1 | SVGKGHHFYTDTQY
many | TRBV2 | ASSRRGYTEAF
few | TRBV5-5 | ASSFARSDNSPLH
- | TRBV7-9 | ASSGTGTGGYEQY
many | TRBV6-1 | ATLRTGGDEKLF